The next 12 T cell receptor beta chains were all read from a single sample in a study of read filtering for tumor transcriptome and immune sequencing (dated by TCRdb to about 2020). TCRdb names Illumina HiSeq 4000 as the instrument used. The Immunoverse kit was used to build TCR libraries from about 430 ng RNA, with molecular barcoded adaptors covering alpha/delta and beta/gamma chains. Starting from the raw public reads, TCRdb applied fastp trimming at Q25, assembled clones with MiXCR and retained in-frame beta chains. Records with the same CDR3 protein are collapsed into one entry carrying the most frequent genes and DNA. This sample is represented by tens of thousands of distinct CDR3 sequences; approximately 19% of them were singletons. The top ten clones comprise 30% to 45% of the sample. Sequences were obtained from a population of CD138-negative cells sorted from bone marrow. In the paper's terms, the cell subset or site label means: bone marrow mononuclear cells depleted of CD138+ plasma/myeloma cells by negative magnetic selection. All receptors come from a donor at least 40 years old with multiple myeloma.

In its sample, this clonotype was seen many times. The CDR3 here is CASRTQGGGNQPQHF. For the CDR3, the DNA is TGTGCCAGCAGAACCCAGGGTGGCGGCAATCAGCCCCAGCATTTT. This chain links TRBV6-2 or TRBV6-3 with TRBJ1-5, with D perhaps matching TRBD1 (5 bases). Trimming left V 6 bases short and J 2 bases short, with 14 bases between. The CDR3 covers 15 residues. Looked up from germline, CDR1 is MNHEY and CDR2 is SVGEGT.

The CDR3 DNA follows: TGTGCCAGCAGCTCCGTCGTTGGGTTGGGCACTGAAGCTTTCTTT. It is translated as CASSSVVGLGTEAFF. This chain uses TRBV7-6 with TRBJ1-1; no reliable D call. Trimming shortened V by 4 bases and J by 4 bases, and 16 bases separated the two germline ends. The CDR3 is 15 residues long. Germline values: CDR1 SGHVS, CDR2 FNYEAQ.

This clonotype came up many times. This chain connects TRBV11-2 to TRBJ2-1; 7 bases map to TRBD2. V trimming: 3 bases; J trimming: 4 bases; junction bases outside the gene matches: 6. Germline V lookup: CDR1 SGHAT, CDR2 FQNNGV. CDR3 length equals 15 residues. The CDR3 sequence: CASSFSSGEYNEQFF. The CDR3 nucleotides are TGTGCCAGCAGCTTCTCCAGCGGGGAATACAATGAGCAGTTCTTC.

The chain is built from TRBV30 and TRBJ2-7; either TRBD1 or TRBD2 may supply D (5 bases each). This CDR3 spans 15 amino acids. The V end was cut by 2 bases, the J end by 0 bases, with 14 bases between. Germline V gene data show CDR1 as GTSNPN and CDR2 as SVGIG (reference sequence). The CDR3 DNA reads TGTGCCTGGAGTAAGGGGCGGACTCTCTCCTACGAGCAGTACTTC. It is translated as CAWSKGRTLSYEQYF.

As regards this clonotype: A single base separates this from a much larger clone, so it may be a read error. Here the CDR3 omits its conserved ending phenylalanine or tryptophan, so a read error is the likely source. This chain uses TRBV13 with TRBJ2-7; unclear D gene. Trimming pared 1 base from V and 3 bases from J, leaving 10 bases between. Germline CDR1 and CDR2: PRHDT and FYEKMQ (reference sequence). The CDR3 runs 14 residues. The CDR3 DNA sequence: TGTGCCAGCAGCTTAGAATTGGGGAACTACGAGCAGTACCTC. As protein: CASSLELGNYEQYL.

This clonotype was seen a handful of times. The rearrangement uses TRBV20-1 and TRBJ2-7; 7 bases are a match to TRBD2. Germline CDR1 and CDR2: DFQATT and SNEGSKA (reference sequence). The V segment lost 3 bases and the J segment 2 bases; nucleotides outside the gene matches: 10. There are 15 residues in the CDR3. The DNA of the CDR3 is TGCAGTGCTAGTTCGGGTTCTAGCGGCACCTACGAGCAGTACTTC. Translating it yields CSASSGSSGTYEQYF.

Of note for this clonotype: A much larger clone sits a single nucleotide away, making a read error possible. The chain uses TRBV25-1 and TRBJ2-3, with no clear D. Germline CDR1 MGHDK, CDR2 SYGVNS. V was pared by 4 bases and J by 4 bases, with 12 bases between. The CDR3 is made up of 14 amino acids. CDR3 in amino acids: CASSAARSADTQYF. CDR3 nucleotides: TGTGCCAGCAGTGCGGCCAGGAGCGCAGATACGCAGTATTTT.

Ten or more counts support this clonotype. This sequence joins TRBV28 and TRBJ2-7; possible D gene TRBD1, 8 bases. The CDR3 length is 16 residues. Trimming stripped 3 bases from V and 0 bases from J, with 15 bases between. CDR1 is MDHEN, CDR2 SYDVKM, per germline. DNA of the CDR3: TGTGCCAGCAGTTTGTGGACAGGGAGGGGCTCCTACGAGCAGTACTTC. It codes for CASSLWTGRGSYEQYF.

Worth noting for this clonotype: A read error is possible here, since a much larger clone lies one base away. The CDR3 region is CASSLVDTGKLFF. As DNA, the CDR3 is TGTGCCAGCAGTTTAGTGGACACCGGGAAGCTGTTTTTT. The chain uses TRBV27 and TRBJ2-2; tentatively, D is TRBD1 or TRBD2 (5 bases each). The CDR3 runs to 13 residues. CDR1 and CDR2 from the germline V gene are MNHEY and SMNVEV (reference sequence).

There are many counts of this clonotype. One end of the junction varies from germline; a read error may be responsible. This chain joins TRBV29-1 and TRBJ2-1; D not resolved. Germline V gene sequence: CDR1 SQVTM, CDR2 ANQGSEA. The CDR3 spans 12 residues. The DNA for the CDR3 is TGCAGCGTCGAGTCTGCCGGTATTGAGCAGTTTTTC. It encodes CSVESAGIEQFF.

The V and J genes are TRBV5-1 and TRBJ1-1; no definite D call. Trimming removed 1 base at V and 4 bases at J, with 8 bases between. Germline CDR1 and CDR2: SGHRS and YFSETQ. CDR3 size: 13 residues. The CDR3 here is CASSLYGGTEAFF. The CDR3 DNA reads TGCGCCAGCAGCTTGTACGGCGGCACTGAAGCTTTCTTT.

This clonotype turned up a few times. The chain uses TRBV27 and TRBJ2-7; D possibly corresponds to TRBD1 (6 bases). This CDR3 region has 13 residues. The germline gives CDR1 MNHEY, CDR2 SMNVEV (reference sequence). V was shortened by 6 bases and J by 1 base, with 10 bases between the two germline ends. The DNA for the CDR3 is TGTGCCAGCAGCCAGGGACAATCCTACGAGCAGTACTTC. This encodes CASSQGQSYEQYF.